This T cell receptor (beta chain) emerged from a study of blood T cell repertoires in COVID-19. Study-wide context: PBMCs, B-cell-depleted T cells, or T cells were the source of the cDNA or gDNA that made up the material.

The V gene lost 2 bases and the J gene lost 4 bases, with 12 bases spanning the gap. CDR1 is MNHEY and CDR2 is SVGAGI in the germline V gene. The CDR3 is 14 residues long. TCRdb's copy holds only in-frame clones and misses some; the assay was immunoSEQ multiplex PCR. The sample comprises a few hundred thousand clones, 89% of which are singletons, and 2.2% rests with the top ten. This chain joins TRBV6-5 and TRBJ2-7; D perhaps matches TRBD1 (6 bases). The TCR comes from a man in his forties or fifties with acute or convalescent COVID-19. Material: peripheral blood. CDR3 sequence: CASSYRGRGYEQYF. The CDR3 DNA sequence: TGTGCCAGCAGTTACAGGGGGAGAGGATACGAGCAGTACTTC.